This TCR beta chain was found in a study of response to subunit inactivated influenza vaccine. TCRdb re-called the RT-PCR reads with MiXCR, one entry per CDR3 protein. The table has 540,000 or so distinct CDR3 sequences, over 10% seen once; the top ten hold about 12%. The receptor was isolated from a man between 50 and 59 years old who received an inactivated influenza vaccine. The sample here was PBMCs from blood, taken 45 days after vaccination.

CDR3 in amino acids: CASSLNYRGYQETQYF. CDR3 in DNA: TGTGCCAGCAGCTTAAATTACAGGGGGTACCAAGAGACCCAGTACTTC. The rearrangement uses TRBV7-8 and TRBJ2-5, with 8 bases identical to TRBD1. The V gene's germline CDR1 is SGHVS and CDR2 FQNEAQ. The ends lost 2 bases at V and 0 bases at J; junction bases unmatched: 5. The CDR3 totals 16 residues.